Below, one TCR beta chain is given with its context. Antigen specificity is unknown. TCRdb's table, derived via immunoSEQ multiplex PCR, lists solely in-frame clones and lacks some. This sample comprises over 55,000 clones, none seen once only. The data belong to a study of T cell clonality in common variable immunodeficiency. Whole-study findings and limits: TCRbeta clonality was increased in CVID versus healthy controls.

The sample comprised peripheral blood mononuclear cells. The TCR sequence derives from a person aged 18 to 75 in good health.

CDR3 DNA (partial): TGCAGTGCTAAAGCTGTATACAATGAG. This gives the protein CSAKAVYNE. The entire CDR3 reads CSAKAVYNEQFF. The V call is TRBV20-1, the J call TRBJ2-1; D call uncertain. The CDR3 is cut off 3 residues early in the read; its end comes from the germline J gene. This CDR3 contains 12 residues. Germline V gene lookup returns CDR1 DFQATT and CDR2 SNEGSKA (reference sequence). Trimming left V 4 bases short and J 4 bases short, with 8 bases between.